The subject of this entry is one T cell receptor beta chain. This clonotype was seen a few times. Its antigen is currently not known. There are no base qualities to consult, and no much larger clone falls within one base. The sample is drawn from a study of spatial heterogeneity in lung cancer (dated by TCRdb to between 2018 and 2020). Notes on the research overall: Beta-chain transcripts were consistently detected in greater numbers than alpha-chain transcripts, which likely reflected higher beta-chain transcript abundance. A strong correlation was found between TCR transcript counts in tumor regions and a T cell transcriptional module score from matched bulk RNA-seq. In non-small cell lung cancer, the study quantitatively compared TCR alpha and beta repertoires across several tumor regions, matched nontumor lung, and blood. Nonsynonymous mutation counts, determined by whole-exome sequencing of tumor tissue, were related to TCR repertoire features. Both alpha and beta chains were TCR-sequenced in fewer than 250 tumor regions, 64 matched nontumor lung samples and around 54 PBMC samples obtained at surgery. In the raw uncorrected reads, each unique combination of TCR and UMI appeared more than ten times on average.

From the cysteine through the phenylalanine, the CDR3 covers 13 amino acids. Solely the CDR3 DNA is kept, with 39 bases framed from the first base. V loses 5 bases, J loses 5 bases, and the germline ends lie 10 bases apart. Based on the germline V gene, the CDR1 and CDR2 sequences are SGHRS and YFSETQ. The library relied on 5' RACE. Instrument used: NextSeq 500. To allow correction of PCR and sequencing errors, the TCR library protocol tagged every TCR cDNA molecule with a unique molecular identifier. The study's own analysis went as follows. TCR identification, UMI-based error correction and CDR3 extraction were all carried out with Decombinator tools. TCRs above a frequency of 2 per 1,000, corresponding to the top 1% of the tumor frequency distribution, were defined as expanded. Expanded tumor TCRs were classed as regional if statistically deemed absent (corrected P<0.05) from at least one tumor region, otherwise ubiquitous. Each repertoire was subsampled 100 times to 5,000 TCRs, after which Renyi diversity was computed with the R vegan package. CDR3 similarity networks were built from amino acid triplet string-kernel similarity, with CDR3s being connected when pairwise similarity was above 0.82. TCRdb reran the public reads through fastp at Q25 and MiXCR, keeping productive beta chains. Identical CDR3 proteins give one entry, which carries the most common genes and DNA. The V and J calls were determined by TCRdb, not by the authors. In all, the sample holds around 26,000 distinct CDR3 sequences, and around 9.2% of those were seen once. The ten largest clones take up over 7.5% of the sample.

Summary of the overall study and its limitations: Additional single-cell paired TCR alpha and beta sequencing was considered necessary to confirm, at a functional level, the hypothesis that regional TCRs recognize regional mutations. A correlation was observed between the number of expanded intratumoral alpha and beta TCRs and the tumor nonsynonymous mutation count. Counts of ubiquitous and regional expanded TCRs correlated with counts of ubiquitous and regional nonsynonymous mutations, respectively. TCR-seq was estimated to cover only roughly 6.8% of tumor T cells for alpha chains and approximately 13% for beta chains.

Per the publication, the time point label means: sample taken at primary tumor resection. Donors were 70 or so patients with early-stage, untreated non-small cell lung cancer from the lung TRACERx cohort. Whole RNA extracted from tumor and nontumor lung tissue, or from cryopreserved PBMC samples, was used for TCR sequencing without cell sorting. A patient was chosen for TCR sequencing only when enough RNA was available from at least two tumor regions. Before selection, tumor and adjacent nontumor lung specimens were reviewed by a lung pathologist. The rearranged chain carries TRBV5-1 and TRBJ2-2; 6 matching bases give a weak D call of TRBD1. The material was lung tumor tissue, obtained at surgery. This clonotype was obtained from a male donor with early-stage non-small cell lung cancer. The sequenced DNA: TGCGCCAGCAGACAGGGAAGGACCGGGGAGCTGTTTTTT. Its product reads: CASRQGRTGELFF.